This T cell receptor beta chain comes out of a study of cytomegalovirus exposure and HLA in healthy donors. PCR employed 60 Vbeta and 13 Jbeta primers. Produced via immunoSEQ multiplex PCR; TCRdb's table is partial and in-frame only. In the table there are around 140,000 clones, roughly 80% of which are singletons. Sequenced material: PBMCs. The clonotype comes from a man aged 40-49 years in good health and CMV-seronegative.

CDR3 in amino acids: CASSLGLSNQPQHF. The CDR3 bases are TGTGCCAGCAGTCTGGGCCTCAGCAATCAGCCCCAGCATTTT. The chain couples TRBV2 to TRBJ1-5; D gene ambiguous. Germline assignment: CDR1 SNHLY and CDR2 FYNNEI. The V end lost 5 bases, the J end lost 1 base, and 9 bases lay between the germline ends. The CDR3 length is 14 residues.